The rows below give T cell receptor beta chains drawn from one sample of a study of blood T cells in healthy people across ages. TCRdb used MiXCR to reprocess the 5' RACE reads, holding one entry per CDR3 protein. This table holds over 500,000 distinct CDR3 sequences, about 27% found once. The same data also contributed to another study, on T cells of mothers and their children.

Input material: blood. The origin of the receptors is a boy between 2 and 15 years old in good health. The CDR3 runs from the conserved cysteine through the conserved F or W. Fields, in order: V gene, D gene, J gene, clone size, CDR3 protein, CDR3 DNA. D genes are given only for firm matches. The listing skips clone size in some rows; elsewhere it reads once, few, many or a size class.

>TRBV3-1|NA|TRBJ1-2|NA
CASSQEGYYGYTF
TGTGCCAGCAGCCAAGAAGGATACTATGGCTACACCTTC
>TRBV28|NA|TRBJ1-1|NA
CASKGLTEAFF
TGTGCCAGCAAGGGGTTGACTGAAGCTTTCTTT
>TRBV7-8|TRBD2|TRBJ2-5|few
CASSSLYWRGGQETQYF
TGTGCCAGCAGCTCCTTATATTGGCGGGGGGGACAAGAGACCCAGTACTTC
>TRBV4-1|NA|TRBJ2-4|few
CASSQDLVSGAYLAKNIQYF
TGCGCCAGCAGCCAAGATTTGGTTTCGGGGGCCTATCTAGCCAAAAACATTCAGTACTTC
>TRBV5-1|NA|TRBJ2-1|NA
CASSFGPDDNEQFF
TGCGCCAGCAGCTTCGGCCCAGACGACAATGAGCAGTTCTTC
>TRBV6-6|TRBD1|TRBJ2-1|once
CASSYRTGGYNEQFF
TGTGCCAGCAGTTACAGGACAGGGGGGTACAATGAGCAGTTCTTC
>TRBV7-3|TRBD1|TRBJ1-2|NA
CASSSGQGLYTF
TGTGCCAGCAGCTCGGGACAGGGGCTCTACACCTTC
>TRBV14|NA|TRBJ2-7|NA
CASSQEKEGLYEQYF
TGTGCCAGCAGCCAAGAAAAAGAAGGGCTATACGAGCAGTACTTC
>TRBV19|TRBD2|TRBJ2-1|NA
CASSFTSGSSINEQFF
TGTGCCAGTAGTTTTACTAGCGGGAGTAGTATCAATGAGCAGTTCTTC
>TRBV4-3|NA|TRBJ1-3|few
CASSPQGRLSGNTIYF
TGCGCCAGCAGCCCCCAGGGACGGCTCTCTGGAAACACCATATATTTT
>TRBV15|NA|TRBJ2-3|NA
CATSREGVRSTDAQYF
TGTGCCACCAGCAGAGAAGGGGTCCGTAGCACAGATGCGCAGTATTTT
>TRBV2|TRBD2|TRBJ2-5|NA
CASSEGLAGGQETQYF
TGTGCCAGCAGTGAAGGGCTAGCGGGAGGCCAAGAGACCCAGTACTTC
>TRBV6-1|NA|TRBJ2-7|few
CASSRPDTTYEQYF
TGTGCCAGCAGCCGCCCTGACACTACCTACGAGCAGTACTTC
>TRBV5-1|TRBD2|TRBJ2-7|NA
CASSLGGGLVHEQYF
TGCGCCAGCAGCTTGGGGGGAGGGCTTGTACACGAGCAGTACTTC
>TRBV7-2|NA|TRBJ1-4|few
CASSLVTGIGEKLFF
TGTGCCAGCAGCTTAGTAACCGGCATCGGTGAAAAACTGTTTTTT
>TRBV15|NA|TRBJ1-2|few
CATSRDRGLAGYTF
TGTGCCACCAGCAGAGACAGGGGCCTGGCCGGCTACACCTTC
>TRBV7-9|TRBD2|TRBJ2-1|few
CASSFRLANEQFF
TGTGCCAGCAGCTTCAGACTAGCCAATGAGCAGTTCTTC
>TRBV21-1|NA|TRBJ2-1|few
CASSKAEGFAYNEQFF
TGTGCCAGCAGCAAAGCAGAGGGGTTTGCCTACAATGAGCAGTTCTTC
>TRBV7-9|NA|TRBJ1-2|NA
CASSFRQASYGYTF
TGTGCCAGCAGCTTTCGTCAGGCCTCCTATGGCTACACCTTC
>TRBV12-2|NA|TRBJ2-5|NA
CASRSSGRMGETQYF
TGTGCAAGTCGCTCTAGCGGGAGAATGGGAGAGACCCAGTACTTC
>TRBV6-5|NA|TRBJ2-7|NA
CATQSQNYEQYF
TGTGCCACCCAGTCACAGAATTACGAGCAGTACTTC
>TRBV12-3/TRBV12-4|NA|TRBJ1-2|NA
CASSLSPLNGYTF
TGTGCCAGCAGTTTATCCCCCTTGAATGGCTACACCTTC
>TRBV7-9|TRBD2|TRBJ2-3|few
CASSPAGLAGTDTQYF
TGTGCCAGCAGCCCCGCGGGACTAGCGGGCACAGATACGCAGTATTTT
>TRBV10-2|NA|TRBJ2-2|NA
CASSESSGDDGELFF
TGCGCCAGCAGTGAGTCATCAGGGGATGACGGGGAGCTGTTTTTT
>TRBV4-3|TRBD1|TRBJ2-5|few
CASSQGSQGPGETQYF
TGCGCCAGCAGCCAGGGATCACAGGGGCCAGGGGAGACCCAGTACTTC
>TRBV3-1|TRBD2|TRBJ2-1|few
CASSQEGLAGVLVQFF
TGTGCCAGCAGCCAAGAAGGACTGGCGGGAGTCTTAGTGCAGTTCTTC
>TRBV3-1|NA|TRBJ1-4|NA
CASSHRGQNEKLFF
TGTGCCAGCAGCCACAGGGGACAAAATGAAAAACTGTTTTTT
>TRBV2|TRBD2|TRBJ2-1|NA
CASSPTSAAYNEQFF
TGTGCCAGCAGTCCGACTAGCGCTGCCTACAATGAGCAGTTCTTC
>TRBV6-4|NA|TRBJ2-1|few
CASSDRVGSDEQFF
TGTGCCAGCAGTGACAGGGTCGGGAGCGATGAGCAGTTCTTC
>TRBV10-3|NA|TRBJ2-7|NA
CAISGSHEQYF
TGTGCCATCTCAGGGTCCCACGAGCAGTACTTC
>TRBV2|NA|TRBJ2-1|NA
CASSQGGDEQFF
TGTGCCAGCAGCCAGGGAGGCGATGAGCAGTTCTTC
>TRBV4-2|NA|TRBJ2-7|few
CASSPPRDTYEQYF
TGTGCCAGCAGCCCGCCCAGGGACACATACGAGCAGTACTTC
>TRBV6-1|NA|TRBJ1-2|NA
CASSAPPNYGYTF
TGTGCCAGCAGCGCCCCACCTAACTATGGCTACACCTTC
>TRBV7-3|NA|TRBJ2-6|few
CASSLNRVGVPSGANVLTF
TGTGCCAGCAGCTTAAACAGGGTCGGGGTACCCTCTGGGGCCAACGTCCTGACTTTC
>TRBV7-6|NA|TRBJ2-2|NA
CASSGTGPATGELFF
TGTGCCAGCAGCGGTACGGGGCCCGCCACCGGGGAGCTGTTTTTT
>TRBV2|TRBD2|TRBJ2-1|few
CASSVLRGEEQFF
TGTGCCAGCAGTGTCCTTCGGGGGGAGGAGCAGTTCTTC
>TRBV4-1|NA|TRBJ1-5|NA
CASSQQQGGDQPQHF
TGCGCCAGCAGCCAACAACAGGGCGGTGATCAGCCCCAGCATTTT
>TRBV12-3/TRBV12-4|NA|TRBJ2-5|few
CASSPRAGPQETQYF
TGTGCCAGCAGTCCCAGGGCAGGGCCACAAGAGACCCAGTACTTC
>TRBV4-3|NA|TRBJ2-1|NA
CASSQDWSSYNEQFF
TGCGCCAGCAGCCAAGACTGGAGCTCCTACAATGAGCAGTTCTTC
>TRBV4-1|TRBD2|TRBJ2-1|NA
CASSPGLAGHEQFF
TGCGCCAGCAGCCCCGGACTAGCTGGCCATGAGCAGTTCTTC
>TRBV3-1|TRBD2|TRBJ2-2|NA
CASSQERLAGTGELFF
TGTGCCAGCAGCCAAGAAAGGCTAGCGGGAACCGGGGAGCTGTTTTTT
>TRBV6-5|NA|TRBJ2-7|NA
CASSLSQVGFYEQYF
TGTGCCAGCAGTTTGTCACAGGTCGGGTTTTACGAGCAGTACTTC
>TRBV7-8|NA|TRBJ1-2|NA
CASNVALGRGYTF
TGTGCCAGCAACGTGGCCCTCGGAAGGGGCTACACCTTC
>TRBV21-1|NA|TRBJ1-5|NA
CASSKPTGAAPHNQHRHF
TGTGCCAGCAGCAAACCAACCGGCGCCGCACCCCACAATCAGCACCGGCATTTT
>TRBV9|NA|TRBJ2-7|NA
CASSLQGTAEQYF
TGTGCCAGCAGCCTACAGGGGACTGCCGAGCAGTACTTC
>TRBV7-3|NA|TRBJ1-2|few
CASSLTGAAGGYTF
TGTGCCAGCAGCTTAACGGGTGCAGCTGGCGGCTACACCTTC
>TRBV5-1|NA|TRBJ2-4|NA
CASLGTLAKNIQYF
TGCGCCAGCCTAGGGACACTAGCCAAAAACATTCAGTACTTC
>TRBV12-3/TRBV12-4|NA|TRBJ2-1|NA
CASSPGLREQFF
TGTGCCAGCAGTCCCGGACTGCGTGAGCAGTTCTTC
>TRBV12-3/TRBV12-4|NA|TRBJ1-1|NA
CASSLVLGSQSEAFF
TGTGCCAGCAGTTTGGTCTTAGGTAGTCAGAGTGAAGCTTTCTTT
>TRBV7-3|NA|TRBJ2-1|NA
CASSSPDSYNEQFF
TGTGCCAGCAGCTCCCCGGACTCCTACAATGAGCAGTTCTTC
>TRBV6-2/TRBV6-3|TRBD1|TRBJ1-2|NA
CAPHRGLHDGYTF
TGTGCCCCACACAGGGGTTTACATGATGGCTACACCTTC
>TRBV20-1|TRBD2|TRBJ2-1|NA
CSAHHELAGVFYNEQFF
TGCAGTGCTCACCATGAACTAGCGGGGGTTTTCTACAATGAGCAGTTCTTC
>TRBV3-1|NA|TRBJ1-2|NA
CVSSQDGRNYGYTF
TGTGTCAGCAGCCAAGATGGGCGGAACTATGGCTACACCTTC
>TRBV4-3|TRBD1|TRBJ2-7|few
CASSHHRDSAYEQYF
TGCGCCAGCAGCCACCACCGGGACAGCGCCTACGAGCAGTACTTC